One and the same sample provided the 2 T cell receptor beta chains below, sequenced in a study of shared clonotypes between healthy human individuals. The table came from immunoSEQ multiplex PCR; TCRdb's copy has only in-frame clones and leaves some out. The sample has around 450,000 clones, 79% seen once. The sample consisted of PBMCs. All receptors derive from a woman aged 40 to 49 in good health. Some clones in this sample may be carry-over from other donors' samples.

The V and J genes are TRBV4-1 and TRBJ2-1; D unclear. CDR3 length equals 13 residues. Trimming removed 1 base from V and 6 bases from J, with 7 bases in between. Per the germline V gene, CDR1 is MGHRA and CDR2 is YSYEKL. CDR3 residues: CASSQVIVNEQFF. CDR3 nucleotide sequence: TGCGCCAGCAGCCAAGTCATCGTCAATGAGCAGTTCTTC.

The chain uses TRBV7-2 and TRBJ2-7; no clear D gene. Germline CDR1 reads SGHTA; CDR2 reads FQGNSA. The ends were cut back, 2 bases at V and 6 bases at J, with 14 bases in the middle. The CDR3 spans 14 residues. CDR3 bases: TGTGCCAGCAGCTTATCACGGGTCCTGAGCGAGCAGTACTTC. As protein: CASSLSRVLSEQYF.